This T cell receptor beta chain comes out of a study of blood T cells in healthy people across ages. General study points: Across samples, TCR beta diversity tracked strongly with naive T cell percentage. In older individuals, TCR beta diversity per million T cells was lower, falling roughly linearly with age.

Total RNA was isolated from each sample in quantities of at least 6 micrograms. A second PCR of 7 to 11 cycles used a sample-barcoded 5' primer and a J-beta primer mix. Through a template-switch adaptor with 12 random nucleotides, each cDNA molecule received a tag. TCRdb fed the 5' RACE reads into MiXCR, producing one record per CDR3 protein. The sample lists about 1.4 million distinct CDR3 sequences; almost 60% were seen once. Germline lookup yields CDR1 MGHRA and CDR2 YSYEKL. The CDR3 spans 17 residues. The V segment lost 0 bases and the J segment 3 bases; nucleotides outside the gene matches: 10. There are a few counts of this clonotype. The antigen is not known.

The V gene is TRBV4-1, the J gene TRBJ2-5, with 7 bases that match TRBD2. This receptor was identified in a man between 18 and 29 years old in good health. Sequencing was performed on blood. CDR3 coding DNA: TGCGCCAGCAGCCAAGAAGGGGCCTCTAGCGGCGAAGAGACCCAGTACTTC. This encodes CASSQEGASSGEETQYF.